A single T cell receptor (beta chain) is shown here with its context. From CD4+ cells came CD45RA+ naive and CD45RA-negative memory subsets. These data originate in a study of shared clonotypes between healthy human individuals. CDR3 length: 10 amino acids. Germline V gene lookup returns CDR1 MNHNS and CDR2 SASEGT. V lost 7 bases to trimming and J lost 10 bases, with 8 bases between them. Measured with immunoSEQ multiplex PCR; TCRdb has only the in-frame clones, and not every one. The sample lists roughly 1 million clones; approximately 78% were seen once. This receptor was identified in a man in his late teens or twenties in good health. Some clones in this sample may be carry-over from other donors' samples. The sample consisted of memory CD4+ T cells from PBMCs. As to subset: CD45RA-negative fraction. The gene calls are TRBV6-1 and TRBJ2-1, with D possibly matching TRBD2 (5 bases). The CDR3 DNA reads as TGTGCCAGCAAGGGCGGGGAGCAGTTCTTC. Protein product: CASKGGEQFF.